This T cell receptor (beta chain) derives from a study of T cell changes during pregnancy in multiple sclerosis. Clones were read by immunoSEQ multiplex PCR, and TCRdb kept only the in-frame ones, dropping some. Altogether more than 55,000 clones are present, around 90% being singletons, with the ten largest covering 3% to 4.5%. After removal of 3 bases from V and 5 bases from J, the junction contained 12 bases not matched to a gene. The CDR3 contains 18 residues. The germline V gene has CDR1 SGHNT and CDR2 YENEEA. The sequencing here drew on peripheral blood, taken after pregnancy. J is TRBJ2-7 and V is TRBV11-3, with 14 nucleotides matching TRBD2. This clonotype was obtained from a female donor in good health, enrolled as a control in a pregnancy study. The CDR3 protein is CASSFGTGTSGRKDEQYF. The CDR3 DNA is TGTGCCAGCAGCTTTGGGACAGGGACTAGCGGGAGAAAAGACGAGCAGTACTTC.